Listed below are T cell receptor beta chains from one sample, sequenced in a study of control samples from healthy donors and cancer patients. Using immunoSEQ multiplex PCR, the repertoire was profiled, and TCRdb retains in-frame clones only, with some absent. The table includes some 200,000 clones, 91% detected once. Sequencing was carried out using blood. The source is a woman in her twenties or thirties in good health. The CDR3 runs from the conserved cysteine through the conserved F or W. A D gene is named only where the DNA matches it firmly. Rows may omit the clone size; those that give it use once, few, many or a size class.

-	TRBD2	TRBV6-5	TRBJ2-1	TGTGCCAGCAGTTCTGGCGGGAGGGCCTTGGATGAGCAGTTCTTC	CASSSGGRALDEQFF
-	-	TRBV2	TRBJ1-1	TGTGCCAGCAGTGACAGGGGCAGGAGCACTGAAGCTTTCTTT	CASSDRGRSTEAFF
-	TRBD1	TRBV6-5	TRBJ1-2	TGTGCCAGCAGGCCCGGTCCGACAGGGTTGAATGGCTACACCTTC	CASRPGPTGLNGYTF
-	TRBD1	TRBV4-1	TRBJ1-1	TGCGCCAGCAGCCAGGTGACAGGGGGGAACACTGAAGCTTTCTTT	CASSQVTGGNTEAFF
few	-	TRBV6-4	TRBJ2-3	TGTGCCAGCAGTGACGGCGGGACGGGCACAGATACGCAGTATTTT	CASSDGGTGTDTQYF
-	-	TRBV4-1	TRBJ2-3	TGCGCCAGCAGCCAAGAGGGGGCGGCAGATACGCAGTATTTT	CASSQEGAADTQYF
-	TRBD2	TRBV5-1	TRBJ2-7	TGCGCCAGCAGCTTGGGAAGCGGGGTTTCCTACGAGCAGTACTTC	CASSLGSGVSYEQYF
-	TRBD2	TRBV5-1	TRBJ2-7	TGCGCCAGCAGCTTAGGACTAGCGGGGGGGAAAGAGCAGTACTTC	CASSLGLAGGKEQYF
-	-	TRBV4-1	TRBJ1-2	TGCGCCAGCAGCCAAGATCAGGTTAACTATGGCTACACCTTC	CASSQDQVNYGYTF
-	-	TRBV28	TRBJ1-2	TGTGCCAGCAGTTTCGGGGGACTTGGCTACACCTTC	CASSFGGLGYTF
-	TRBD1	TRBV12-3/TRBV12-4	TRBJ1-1	TGTGCCAGCAGCCGGACAGGGAACACTGAAGCTTTCTTT	CASSRTGNTEAFF
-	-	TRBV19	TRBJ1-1	TGTGCCAGTAGTATCGGCATTTTGAACACTGAAGCTTTCTTT	CASSIGILNTEAFF
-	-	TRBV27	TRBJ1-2	TGTGCCAGCAGTTTAGCGGGGGCCTATGGCTACACCTTC	CASSLAGAYGYTF
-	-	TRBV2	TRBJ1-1	TGTGCCAGCAGGAGGGGACAGAACACTGAAGCTTTCTTT	CASRRGQNTEAFF
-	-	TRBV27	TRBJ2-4	TGTGCCAGCAGTACATGGGGGTCCAAAAACATTCAGTACTTC	CASSTWGSKNIQYF
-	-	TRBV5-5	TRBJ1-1	TGTGCCAGCAGCTTGGTAGGTGGACGGAACACTGAAGCTTTCTTT	CASSLVGGRNTEAFF
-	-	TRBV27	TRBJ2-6	TGTGCCAGCAGTTTACGGAACCCTGGGGCCAACGTCCTGACTTTC	CASSLRNPGANVLTF
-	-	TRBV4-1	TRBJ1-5	TGCGCCAGCAGCCAAGCTTCGGGAGGGCAGCCCCAGCATTTT	CASSQASGGQPQHF
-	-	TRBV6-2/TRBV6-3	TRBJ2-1	TGTGCCAGCAGTTACTCGGCAGGGTCCTTCAATGAGCAGTTCTTC	CASSYSAGSFNEQFF
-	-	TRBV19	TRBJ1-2	TGTGCCAGTAGTACCGGCGCAGGGGTCTATGGCTACACCTTC	CASSTGAGVYGYTF
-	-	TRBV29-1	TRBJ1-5	TGCAGCGTTGGGGAGGGGAAGCAGCCCCAGCATTTT	CSVGEGKQPQHF
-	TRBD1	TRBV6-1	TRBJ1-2	TGTGCCAGCAGTGAAGCTGGACAGGCCCGACCCTATGGCTACACCTTC	CASSEAGQARPYGYTF
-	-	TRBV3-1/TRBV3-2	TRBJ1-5	TGTGCCAGCAGCCACCTTCGGGGTAGCAATCAGCCCCAGCATTTT	CASSHLRGSNQPQHF
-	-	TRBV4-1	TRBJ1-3	TGCGCCAGCAGCCAAGATCGACTTCCCTCTGGAAACACCATATATTTT	CASSQDRLPSGNTIYF
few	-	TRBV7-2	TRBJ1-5	TGTGCCAGCAGCTTCCCGGTGGGCAATCAGCCCCAGCATTTT	CASSFPVGNQPQHF
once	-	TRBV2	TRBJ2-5	TGTGCCACCGGGACTCCTCAAGAGACCCAGTACTTC	CATGTPQETQYF
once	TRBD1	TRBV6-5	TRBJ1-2	TGTGCCAGCAGTTTGGGACAGGGCTTTAACTATGGCTACACCTTC	CASSLGQGFNYGYTF
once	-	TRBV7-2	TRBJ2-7	TGTGCCAGCAGCTTAGCCAGGGCGGCCGAGCAGTACTTC	CASSLARAAEQYF
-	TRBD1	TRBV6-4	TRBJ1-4	TGTGCCAGCAGTTACCCGACAGGGTCTAATGAAAAACTGTTTTTT	CASSYPTGSNEKLFF
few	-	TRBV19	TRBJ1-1	TGTGCCAGTAGTAGGGTGAACACTGAAGCTTTCTTT	CASSRVNTEAFF
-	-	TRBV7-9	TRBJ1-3	TGTGCCAGCAGCTACAGGAGCTCTGGAAACACCATATATTTT	CASSYRSSGNTIYF
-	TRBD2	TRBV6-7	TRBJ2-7	TGTGCCAGCAGTTACGCTAGCGGGGGGGCGTACGAGCAGTACTTC	CASSYASGGAYEQYF
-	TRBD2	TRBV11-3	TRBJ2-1	TGTGCCAGCAGCTTAGAGCTAGCGGGCTCCTACAATGAGCAGTTCTTC	CASSLELAGSYNEQFF
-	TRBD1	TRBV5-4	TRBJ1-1	TGTGCCAGCAGCGTGGACAGGGCGGACATGAACACTGAAGCTTTCTTT	CASSVDRADMNTEAFF
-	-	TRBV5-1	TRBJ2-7	TGCGCCAGCAGCTTGGGGACAACCGCCTCCTACGAGCAGTACTTC	CASSLGTTASYEQYF
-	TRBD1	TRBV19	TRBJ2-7	TGTGCCAGTAGCCGGGACAGGGTGAGCTACGAGCAGTACTTC	CASSRDRVSYEQYF
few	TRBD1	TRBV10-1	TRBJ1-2	TGCGCCAGCAGTGACCGGGACAGGGGAGGTGGCTACACCTTC	CASSDRDRGGGYTF
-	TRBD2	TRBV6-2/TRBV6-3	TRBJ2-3	TGTGCCAGCAGTTACCAACTAGCGGGAGGGCCGGGTACGCAGTATTTT	CASSYQLAGGPGTQYF
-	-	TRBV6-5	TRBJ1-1	TGTGCCAGCAGTTATACCGGGGCAGGGACTGAAGCTTTCTTT	CASSYTGAGTEAFF
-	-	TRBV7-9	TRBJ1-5	TGTGCCAGCAGCGTGACCAATCAGCCCCAGCATTTT	CASSVTNQPQHF
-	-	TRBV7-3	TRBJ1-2	TGTGCCAGCAGCTTAACGGAGCAGGGGTATGGCTACACCTTC	CASSLTEQGYGYTF
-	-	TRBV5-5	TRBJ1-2	TGTGCCAGCAGCTTGGGGACGGGGGAGGCGTATGGCTACACCTTC	CASSLGTGEAYGYTF
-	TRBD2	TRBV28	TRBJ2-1	TGTGCCAGCAGTACAGCGGGAGCGCGTAATGAGCAGTTCTTC	CASSTAGARNEQFF
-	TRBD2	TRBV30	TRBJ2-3	TGTGCCTGGAGTAGAGTAGCGGGAGGGCTAGTAGATACGCAGTATTTT	CAWSRVAGGLVDTQYF
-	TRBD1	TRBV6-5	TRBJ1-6	TGTGCCAGCAGTCCCCGGGACAGGGGATCACCCCTCCACTTT	CASSPRDRGSPLHF
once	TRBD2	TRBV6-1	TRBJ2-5	TGTGCCAGCAGTGAAGACAGCGGGGGGGCTGAGACCCAGTACTTC	CASSEDSGGAETQYF
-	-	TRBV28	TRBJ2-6	TGTGCCAGCAGTTCCCCCCGGGGCGGGTCCAACTCTGGGGCCAACGTCCTGACTTTC	CASSSPRGGSNSGANVLTF
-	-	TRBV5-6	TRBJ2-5	TGTGCCAGCAGCTTGGTAGGGGAGACCCAGTACTTC	CASSLVGETQYF
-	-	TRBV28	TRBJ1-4	TGTGCCAGCAGTCCCTACGGGAGAGGTAATGAAAAACTGTTTTTT	CASSPYGRGNEKLFF